This T cell receptor beta chain was captured in a study of CXCR3-negative and CXCR3-positive naive CD8 T cells. UMI-tagged TRB cDNA libraries were built via 5' RACE. After re-calling the 5' RACE reads, TCRdb lists one entry per CDR3 protein, DNA absent. This sample's table reports 140,000 to 150,000 distinct CDR3 sequences. As concerns this clonotype: Its specificity is not known.

Germline V gene data show CDR1 as MGHRA and CDR2 as YSYEKL. This CDR3 comprises 16 residues. Study findings and constraints: Memory CD8+ cells showed much lower diversity, while both naive subsets were comparably high. Naive cells positive for CXCR3 carried more hydrophobic TRB CDR3s than CXCR3-negative ones. TRBV-TRBJ usage was similar across naive CXCR3 subsets but distinct in memory cells.

Naive CD8+ T cells showed CD45RO-CCR7+CD27+CD95-. Input material: naive CXCR3+ CD8+ T cells from blood. Sample subset: CD45RO-CCR7+CD27+CD95- naive CD8+ T cells expressing CXCR3 (TNR3+). This sequence joins TRBV4-1 and TRBJ2-7; TCRdb proposes TRBD1, but this gene call is untestable without DNA. This clonotype was obtained from a human donor in good health. Some clones in this sample may be carry-over from other donors' samples. The CDR3 protein is CASSLSPGTGGGEQYF.